What follows describes a single T cell receptor beta chain. This sample was taken from a study of T-cell reconstitution after alpha-beta-depleted transplantation in children. The library targeted TCRbeta and was prepared with unique molecular identifiers. TCRdb re-derived calls from the PCR reads in MiXCR, one entry per CDR3 protein. The sample comprises around 480,000 distinct CDR3 sequences, around a third of which are singletons, and less than 2.5% rests with the top ten. There are 13 residues in the CDR3. Trimming removed 3 bases from V and 5 bases from J; junction bases left unmatched: 5. The germline V gene encodes CDR1 SQVTM and CDR2 ANQGSEA.

The source material was PBMCs from the stem cell graft donor, sampled from the stem cell graft. This TCR was sampled from a human donor who donated a stem cell graft to a child with aplastic anemia. The chain has TRBV29-1 and TRBJ1-1; 8 bases agree with TRBD1. The DNA for the CDR3 is TGCAGCGTTGACAGGGGGCGCGGGACTGAAGCTTTCTTT. Translating gives CSVDRGRGTEAFF.